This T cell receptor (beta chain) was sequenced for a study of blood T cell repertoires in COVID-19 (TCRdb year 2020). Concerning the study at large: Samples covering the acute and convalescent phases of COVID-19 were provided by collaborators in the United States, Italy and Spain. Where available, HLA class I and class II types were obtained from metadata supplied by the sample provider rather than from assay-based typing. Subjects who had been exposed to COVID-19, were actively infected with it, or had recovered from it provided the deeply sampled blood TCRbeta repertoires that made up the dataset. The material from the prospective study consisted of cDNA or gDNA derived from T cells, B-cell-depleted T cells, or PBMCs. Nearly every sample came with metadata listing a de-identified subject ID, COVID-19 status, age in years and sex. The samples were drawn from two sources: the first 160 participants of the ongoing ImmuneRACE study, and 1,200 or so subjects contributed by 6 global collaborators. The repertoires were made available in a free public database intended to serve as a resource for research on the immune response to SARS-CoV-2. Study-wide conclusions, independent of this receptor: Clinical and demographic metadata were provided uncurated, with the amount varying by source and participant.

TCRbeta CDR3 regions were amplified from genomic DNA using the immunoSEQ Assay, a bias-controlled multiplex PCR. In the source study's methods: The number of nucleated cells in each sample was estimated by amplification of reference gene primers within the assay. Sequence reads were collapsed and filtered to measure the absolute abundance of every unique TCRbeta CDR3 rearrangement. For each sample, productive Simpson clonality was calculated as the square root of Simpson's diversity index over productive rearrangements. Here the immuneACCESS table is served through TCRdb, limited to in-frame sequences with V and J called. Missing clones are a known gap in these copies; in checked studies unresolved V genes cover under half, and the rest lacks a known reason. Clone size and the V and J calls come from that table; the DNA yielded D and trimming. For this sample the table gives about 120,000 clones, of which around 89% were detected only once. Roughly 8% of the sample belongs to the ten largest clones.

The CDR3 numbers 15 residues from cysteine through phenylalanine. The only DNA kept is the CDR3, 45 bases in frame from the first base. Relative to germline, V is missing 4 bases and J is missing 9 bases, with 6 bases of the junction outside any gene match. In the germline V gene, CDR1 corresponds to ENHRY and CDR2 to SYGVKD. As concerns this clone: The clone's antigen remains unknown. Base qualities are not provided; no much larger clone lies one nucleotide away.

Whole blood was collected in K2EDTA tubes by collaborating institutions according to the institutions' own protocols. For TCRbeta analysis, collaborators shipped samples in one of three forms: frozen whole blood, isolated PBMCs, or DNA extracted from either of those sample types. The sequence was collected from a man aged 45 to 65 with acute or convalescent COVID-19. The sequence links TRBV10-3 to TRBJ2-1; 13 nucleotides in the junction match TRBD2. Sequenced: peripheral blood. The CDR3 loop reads CAISGTSGSLGEQFF. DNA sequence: TGTGCCATCAGTGGGACTAGCGGGAGTCTTGGTGAGCAGTTCTTC.